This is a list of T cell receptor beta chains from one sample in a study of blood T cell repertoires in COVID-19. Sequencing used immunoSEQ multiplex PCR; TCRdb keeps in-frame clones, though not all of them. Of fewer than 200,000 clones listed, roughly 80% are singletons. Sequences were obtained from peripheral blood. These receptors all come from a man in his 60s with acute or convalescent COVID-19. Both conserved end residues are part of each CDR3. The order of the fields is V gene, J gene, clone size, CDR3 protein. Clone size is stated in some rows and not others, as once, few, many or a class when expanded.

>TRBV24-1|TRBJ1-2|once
CATSDLEVNYGYTF
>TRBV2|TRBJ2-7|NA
CASSNNYEQYF
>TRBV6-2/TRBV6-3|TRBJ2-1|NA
CASSYPNYNEQFF
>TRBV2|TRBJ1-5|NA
CASRGDHLGSQPQHF
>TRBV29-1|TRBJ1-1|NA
CSFSSFLNTEAFF
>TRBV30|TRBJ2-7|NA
CAWSNRDSIEQYF
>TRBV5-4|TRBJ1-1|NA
CASSLTLNTEAFF
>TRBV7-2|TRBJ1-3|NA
CASSSHAGSGNTIYF
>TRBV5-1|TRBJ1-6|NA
CASSRDSNNSPLHF
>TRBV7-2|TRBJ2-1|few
CASSAGPPGLAAYNEQFF
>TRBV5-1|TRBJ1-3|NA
CASSPGEAIGNTIYF
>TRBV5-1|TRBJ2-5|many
CASSYYRGKEETQYF
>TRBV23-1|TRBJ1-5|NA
CASSQSEFGQGVCQPQHF
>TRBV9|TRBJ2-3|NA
CASSVALSSDTQYF
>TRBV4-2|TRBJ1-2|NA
CASSQDRQANYGYTF
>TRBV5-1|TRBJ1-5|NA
CASRQDAGNQPQHF
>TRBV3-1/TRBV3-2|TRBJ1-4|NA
CASSQAGAVRGHGNEKLFF
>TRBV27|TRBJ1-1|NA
CASSTDRAEAEAFF
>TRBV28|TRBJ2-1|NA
CASRRGDRGSYNEQFF
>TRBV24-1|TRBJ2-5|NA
CATSDSLKETQYF
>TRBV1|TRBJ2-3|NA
CTSSQGIPSGGEDTQYF
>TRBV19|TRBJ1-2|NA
CASSTGHNTNYGYTF
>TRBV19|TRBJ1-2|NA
CASGGRGGGYTF
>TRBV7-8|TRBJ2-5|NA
CASSVMPRGNQETQYF
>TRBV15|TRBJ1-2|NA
CATSRASTVQGARGYTF
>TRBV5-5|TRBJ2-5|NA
CASNLGALTFQETQYF
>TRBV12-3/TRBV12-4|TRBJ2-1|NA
CASSLAIEQFF
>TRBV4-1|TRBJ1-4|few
CASSRDILEKLFF
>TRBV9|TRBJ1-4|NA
CASSVGINEKLFF
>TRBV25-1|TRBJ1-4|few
CASSDPGDATNEKLFF
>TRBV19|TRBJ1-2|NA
CASRGGYGYIF
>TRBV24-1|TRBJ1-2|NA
CATSDSGFGYGYTF
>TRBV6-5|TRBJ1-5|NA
CASAPFAGGLQPQHF
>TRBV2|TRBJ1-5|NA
CASRIRDRGPKFQPQHF
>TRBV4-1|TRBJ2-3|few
CASSSQGVQRRDTQYF
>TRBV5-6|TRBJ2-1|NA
CASSEIQGYNEQFF
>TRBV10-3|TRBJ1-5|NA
CAISQGGGNQPQHF
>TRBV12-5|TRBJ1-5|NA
CASGLPSSQPQHF
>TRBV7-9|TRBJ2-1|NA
CASSPGTSGTARQFF
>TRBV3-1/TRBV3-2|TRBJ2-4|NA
CASSQDPGGILLAKNIQYF
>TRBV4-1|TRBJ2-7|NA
CASSQDETGEGYEQYF
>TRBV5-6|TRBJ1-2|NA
CASSRRDYGYTF
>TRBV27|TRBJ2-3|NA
CASSRTVEISTDTQYF
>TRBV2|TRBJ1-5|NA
CASSDNSISNQPQHF
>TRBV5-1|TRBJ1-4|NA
CASSPGGSEKLFF
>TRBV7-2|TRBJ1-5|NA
CASSLGPNQPQHF
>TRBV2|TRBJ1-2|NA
CASSGAGIRGYTF
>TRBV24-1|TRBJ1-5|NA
CATSATGDGQPQHF
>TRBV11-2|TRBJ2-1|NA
CASSSAGLAGNEQFF
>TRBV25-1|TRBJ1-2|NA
CASRGTGFYYGYTF